This T cell receptor beta chain was observed in a study of T cells after posttransplantation cyclophosphamide. Profiled with immunoSEQ multiplex PCR; TCRdb holds only in-frame clones, not every one. Singletons are absent from the sample, which has roughly 35,000 clones. Notes on the study in general: After PTCy, TRB diversity resembled that of CNI/methotrexate controls. Blood and skin or GI T cell repertoires showed limited TRB overlap.

Many counts were recorded for this clone. The antigen remains unidentified. The receptor was isolated from a woman aged 45 to 65 in good health and a related stem cell transplant donor. The sample comprised PBMCs.

The CDR3 sequence: CASRRGPDTGELFF. CDR3 DNA: TGTGCCAGCAGAAGGGGGCCCGACACCGGGGAGCTGTTTTTT. V gene TRBV6-4 combines with J gene TRBJ2-2, with 7 bases matching TRBD1. The CDR3 has 14 amino acids. Germline lookup yields CDR1 MRHNA and CDR2 SNTAGT. J gave up 3 bases and V 6 bases, and 4 bases lay outside the gene matches.